The clone carrying this T cell receptor (beta chain) was seen repeatedly, ten times or more. Its target is not known. The data originate from a study of T cells in Graves' hyperthyroidism and ophthalmopathy. Study-wide results and limits: Blood held most thyroid clonotypes expanded above 0.001 frequency.

RNA transcripts were the template for amplifying TCR beta CDR3 regions. Carried out on the TCR CDR3, a first-round RT-PCR used the HTBI primer set. From the multiplex PCR reads, TCRdb called clonotypes with MiXCR, one entry per CDR3 protein. The sample holds about 420,000 distinct CDR3 sequences, 15% to 19% seen once. Sequenced: blood. This TCR was sampled from a woman younger than 30 with Graves' hyperthyroidism.

CDR3 sequence: CASSFLGVGERNEQFF. The CDR3 coding sequence is TGTGCCAGCAGCTTTCTAGGGGTCGGAGAAAGGAATGAGCAGTTCTTC. The rearrangement uses TRBV3-1 and TRBJ2-1, with D maybe TRBD1 (5 bases). This CDR3 has 16 amino acids. In germline, CDR1 is LGHDT, CDR2 YNNKEL (reference sequence). Trimming took off 5 bases at V and 7 bases at J, with 21 bases between the two ends.